The sequence of this T cell receptor (beta chain) was determined in a study of blood T cell repertoires in COVID-19. The CDR3 contains 15 residues. The V gene lost 8 bases and the J gene lost 1 base, with 17 bases spanning the gap. CDR1 and CDR2 from the germline V gene are SGHAT and FQNNGV. Profiling relied on immunoSEQ multiplex PCR, and the TCRdb table lists in-frame clones only, not all of them. Altogether 180,000 or so clones are present, about 88% being singletons, with the ten largest covering 2.9%. Sequences were obtained from peripheral blood. This receptor was identified in a woman in her thirties with active or convalescent COVID-19. The chain is built from TRBV11-2 and TRBJ2-5; D remains unclear. This chain's CDR3 is CASGQWAKLQETQYF. The CDR3 DNA follows: TGTGCCAGCGGCCAGTGGGCAAAACTCCAAGAGACCCAGTACTTC.